What follows are 21 T cell receptor beta chains derived from one specimen sequenced in a study of OX40 agonist ivuxolimab in advanced cancers. Here immunoSEQ multiplex PCR was the method, and the copy in TCRdb shows in-frame clones only, minus some. The table includes about 68,000 clones, nearly 85% detected once. The input for sequencing was CD4+ or CD8+ T cells sorted from blood, taken in a trial of the OX40 agonist ivuxolimab. The source of these receptors is an adult with an advanced solid tumor such as melanoma, head and neck, liver or kidney cancer.

This clone was recorded a few times. The chain employs TRBV6-1 and TRBJ2-1; TRBD2 agrees at 12 bases. CDR1 is MNHNS and CDR2 is SASEGT in the germline V gene. V gave up 3 bases and J gave up 11 bases; unmatched junction bases: 2. This CDR3 spans 13 amino acids. For the CDR3, the DNA is TGTGCCAGCAGTGATCTAGCGGGGGGGCAGCAGTTCTTC. Encoded protein: CASSDLAGGQQFF.

The gene calls are TRBV19 and TRBJ2-7, with 10 bases fitting TRBD2. This CDR3 contains 15 residues. Germline CDR1 LNHDA, CDR2 SQIVND (reference sequence). V was clipped by 5 bases and J by 6 bases; unmatched bases: 10. CDR3 nucleotide sequence: TGTGCCAGTAGTGCCTACCTAGCGGGAGTCGCCGAGCAGTACTTC. Translating it yields CASSAYLAGVAEQYF.

This rearrangement joins TRBV7-3 to TRBJ1-1; a weak D match, TRBD1 (5 bases). V was trimmed by 4 bases and J by 7 bases, leaving 13 bases between them. The CDR3 spans 13 residues. Germline-derived CDR1 and CDR2 are SGHTA and FQGTGA. Here the CDR3 reads CASSSNQGDEAFF. For the CDR3, the DNA is TGTGCCAGCAGCTCCAACCAGGGAGATGAAGCTTTCTTT. Using reference TRBV7-3 and TRBJ1-1 for the parts outside the CDR3, the full variable domain is GAGVSQTPSNKVTEKGKYVELRCDPISGHTALYWYRQSLGQGPEFLIYFQGTGAADDSGLPNDRFFAVRPEGSVSTLKIQRTERGDSAVYLCASSSNQGDEAFFGQGTRLTVV.

The chain's CDR3 is CAWSVRPGQPQHF. As DNA, the CDR3 is TGTGCCTGGAGTGTACGCCCCGGTCAGCCCCAGCATTTT. The genes are TRBV30 and TRBJ1-5, with D unclear. This CDR3 contains 13 residues. V was clipped by 0 bases and J by 6 bases, with 9 bases between them. Germline CDR1 is GTSNPN and CDR2 is SVGIG (reference sequence).

The rearrangement links TRBV7-3 to TRBJ2-1; 9 positions match TRBD2. The germline V gene encodes CDR1 SGHTA and CDR2 FQGTGA. The CDR3 runs 14 residues. The ends lost 5 bases at V and 6 bases at J; junction bases unmatched: 5. The CDR3 DNA is TGTGCCAGCAGCCCTGGGACTAGCCCCAATGAGCAGTTCTTC. It encodes CASSPGTSPNEQFF.

V gene TRBV19 combines with J gene TRBJ2-1; 7 bases are shared with TRBD2. The V and J ends lost 3 bases and 7 bases, in that order; junction bases with no gene match: 6. CDR3 length: 14 amino acids. Looked up from germline, CDR1 is LNHDA and CDR2 is SQIVND (reference sequence). The CDR3 DNA sequence: TGTGCCAGTAGTATGTCTCTAGCGGCTAATGAGCAGTTCTTC. Residues: CASSMSLAANEQFF. Based on the CDR3 plus reference TRBV19 and TRBJ2-1, the full variable domain is DGGITQSPKYLFRKEGQNVTLSCEQNLNHDAMYWYRQDPGQGLRLIYYSQIVNDFQKGDIAEGYSVSREKKESFPLTVTSAQKNPTAFYLCASSMSLAANEQFFGPGTRLTVL.

This chain joins TRBV28 and TRBJ1-4; 7 bases fit TRBD1. V trimming: 6 bases; J trimming: 3 bases; junction bases outside the gene matches: 4. Germline V gene lookup returns CDR1 MDHEN and CDR2 SYDVKM. The CDR3 extends over 14 amino acids. The chain's CDR3 is CASRGGQPNEKLFF. The CDR3, as DNA: TGTGCCAGCAGGGGGGGACAGCCTAATGAAAAACTGTTTTTT.

CDR3 sequence: CASSLGGLRGGYTF. The DNA of the CDR3 is TGTGCCAGCAGCTTAGGGGGACTCCGAGGGGGCTACACCTTC. V usage is TRBV7-6 and J usage is TRBJ1-2; D perhaps matches TRBD1 (5 bases). The CDR3 length is 14 residues. Germline lookup yields CDR1 SGHVS and CDR2 FNYEAQ. V lost 1 base to trimming and J lost 8 bases, with 14 bases between them.

This clone has just a few counts. The V call is TRBV28, the J call TRBJ1-4; 8 nucleotides line up with TRBD1. The CDR3 contains 16 residues. Germline V gene sequence: CDR1 MDHEN, CDR2 SYDVKM. Unmatched junction bases numbered 10, after V lost 10 bases and J lost 0 bases. CDR3 residues: CATRTGFSATNEKLFF. DNA for the CDR3: TGTGCCACCCGGACAGGGTTCAGCGCAACTAATGAAAAACTGTTTTTT.

This chain connects TRBV7-8 to TRBJ1-5; D is ambiguous. V was pared by 5 bases and J by 5 bases, with 13 bases between. The CDR3 has 14 residues. In germline, CDR1 is SGHVS, CDR2 FQNEAQ. DNA for the CDR3: TGTGCCAGCAGCGTCAGAGAGCAGCATCAGCCCCAGCATTTT. Translating it yields CASSVREQHQPQHF.

In its sample, this clone was seen once. The V gene is TRBV18, the J gene TRBJ2-3, with D hard to call. The CDR3 covers 13 residues. Germline CDR1 KGHSH, CDR2 LQKENI. V was pared by 3 bases and J by 5 bases, with 9 bases between. CDR3: CASSPSGGDTQYF. In nucleotides, the CDR3 is TGTGCCAGCTCACCGAGTGGCGGAGATACGCAGTATTTT.

J is TRBJ2-1 and V is TRBV5-1; a weak D match, TRBD2 (5 bases). Trimming left V 4 bases short and J 4 bases short, with 12 bases between. Germline V CDR1 and CDR2: SGHRS, YFSETQ. The length of the CDR3 is 14 residues. The DNA for the CDR3 is TGCGCCAGCAGCCCGGCGGGCCTGTACAATGAGCAGTTCTTC. It yields the protein CASSPAGLYNEQFF.

The count of this clone is one. CDR3 in amino acids: CASSLVPDGLAKNIQYF. The CDR3 DNA follows: TGTGCCAGCTCACTAGTCCCGGACGGCCTAGCCAAAAACATTCAGTACTTC. The rearrangement joins TRBV18 to TRBJ2-4; D not certain. The ends were cut back, 4 bases at V and 0 bases at J, with 16 bases in the middle. The CDR3 is 17 amino acids. Germline CDR1 is KGHSH and CDR2 is LQKENI.

The J gene is TRBJ2-3, the V gene TRBV6-4; maybe TRBD1 (6 bases). V was cut by 5 bases and J by 5 bases, with 17 bases left in between. Germline CDR1 reads MRHNA; CDR2 reads SNTAGT. The CDR3 runs 15 residues. The CDR3 spells CASSPMGAMQDTQYF. The CDR3 DNA sequence: TGTGCCAGCAGTCCCATGGGGGCAATGCAAGATACGCAGTATTTT.

The CDR3: CASRPQGAPNQPQHF. In DNA form, the CDR3 reads TGTGCCAGCAGGCCCCAGGGGGCGCCCAATCAGCCCCAGCATTTT. The chain employs TRBV28 and TRBJ1-5; 8 bases are a match to TRBD1. The CDR3 totals 15 residues. Germline V lookup: CDR1 MDHEN, CDR2 SYDVKM. V was pared by 6 bases and J by 3 bases, with 7 bases of the junction left unmatched.

The rearrangement joins TRBV12-5 to TRBJ1-3, with TRBD1 as a possible D gene (6 bases). The germline gives CDR1 LGHNT, CDR2 FRNRAP. The CDR3 covers 14 residues. The V and J ends lost 1 base and 2 bases respectively, with 6 bases between them. CDR3 amino acids: CASGLGQAGNTIYF. The CDR3 DNA is TGTGCTAGTGGTTTGGGACAGGCTGGAAACACCATATATTTT.

This rearrangement joins TRBV2 to TRBJ2-3; D uncertain. Germline-derived CDR1 and CDR2 are SNHLY and FYNNEI. CDR3 length equals 15 residues. Deletions cut 4 bases from V and 1 base from J, with 12 bases between. CDR3 loop: CASSVPAKGTDTQYF. The DNA of the CDR3 is TGTGCCAGCAGTGTTCCGGCAAAGGGCACAGATACGCAGTATTTT.

V is TRBV7-6 and J is TRBJ2-5; 10 bases fit TRBD2. The CDR3 totals 16 residues. The ends lost 4 bases at V and 1 base at J; junction bases unmatched: 6. Looked up from germline, CDR1 is SGHVS and CDR2 is FNYEAQ. CDR3 sequence (DNA): TGTGCCAGCAGCTCGGGACTAGCGACAGGCCAAGAGACCCAGTACTTC. Translating gives CASSSGLATGQETQYF. Full variable domain (rest looked up from reference TRBV7-6 and TRBJ2-5): GAGVSQSPRYKVTKRGQDVALRCDPISGHVSLYWYRQALGQGPEFLTYFNYEAQQDKSGLPNDRFSAERPEGSISTLTIQRTEQRDSAMYRCASSSGLATGQETQYFGPGTRLLVL.

J is TRBJ2-1 and V is TRBV28; the D is unclear. With 1 base removed from V and 7 bases from J, the gap between germline ends came to 5 bases. Germline assignment: CDR1 MDHEN and CDR2 SYDVKM. The CDR3 extends over 12 amino acids. CDR3 loop: CASSLSKNEQFF. For the CDR3, the DNA is TGTGCCAGCAGTTTATCAAAGAATGAGCAGTTCTTC.

This chain links TRBV11-2 with TRBJ1-1, with TRBD1 as a possible D gene (5 bases). The CDR3 spans 12 residues. The V gene's germline CDR1 is SGHAT and CDR2 FQNNGV. With 0 bases removed from V and 8 bases from J, the gap between germline ends came to 7 bases. CDR3: CASSLDRTEAFF. The CDR3 DNA follows: TGTGCCAGCAGCTTAGACAGGACAGAAGCTTTCTTT.

The J gene is TRBJ2-3, the V gene TRBV11-2; D unresolved. V was pared by 5 bases and J by 2 bases, with 8 bases between. The CDR3 sequence is 13 residues long. CDR1 SGHAT and CDR2 FQNNGV come from the germline V gene. DNA for the CDR3: TGTGCCAGCAGCAACACTAACACAGATACGCAGTATTTT. Translation gives CASSNTNTDTQYF.